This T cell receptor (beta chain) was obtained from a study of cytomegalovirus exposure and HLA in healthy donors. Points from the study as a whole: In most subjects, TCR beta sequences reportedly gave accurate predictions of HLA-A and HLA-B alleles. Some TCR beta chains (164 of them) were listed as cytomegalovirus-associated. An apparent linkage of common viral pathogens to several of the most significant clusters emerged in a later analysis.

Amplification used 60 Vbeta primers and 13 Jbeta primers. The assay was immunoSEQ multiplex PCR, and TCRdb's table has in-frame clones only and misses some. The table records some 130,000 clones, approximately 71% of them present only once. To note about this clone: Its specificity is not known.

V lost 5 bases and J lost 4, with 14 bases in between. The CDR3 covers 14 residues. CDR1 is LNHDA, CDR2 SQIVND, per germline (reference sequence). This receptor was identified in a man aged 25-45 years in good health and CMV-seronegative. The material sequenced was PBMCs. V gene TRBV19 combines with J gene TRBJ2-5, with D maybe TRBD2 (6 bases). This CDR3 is CASSSPGRRETQYF. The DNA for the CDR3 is TGTGCCAGTAGTTCCCCTGGGAGGCGAGAGACCCAGTACTTC. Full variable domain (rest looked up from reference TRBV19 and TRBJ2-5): DGGITQSPKYLFRKEGQNVTLSCEQNLNHDAMYWYRQDPGQGLRLIYYSQIVNDFQKGDIAEGYSVSREKKESFPLTVTSAQKNPTAFYLCASSSPGRRETQYFGPGTRLLVL.